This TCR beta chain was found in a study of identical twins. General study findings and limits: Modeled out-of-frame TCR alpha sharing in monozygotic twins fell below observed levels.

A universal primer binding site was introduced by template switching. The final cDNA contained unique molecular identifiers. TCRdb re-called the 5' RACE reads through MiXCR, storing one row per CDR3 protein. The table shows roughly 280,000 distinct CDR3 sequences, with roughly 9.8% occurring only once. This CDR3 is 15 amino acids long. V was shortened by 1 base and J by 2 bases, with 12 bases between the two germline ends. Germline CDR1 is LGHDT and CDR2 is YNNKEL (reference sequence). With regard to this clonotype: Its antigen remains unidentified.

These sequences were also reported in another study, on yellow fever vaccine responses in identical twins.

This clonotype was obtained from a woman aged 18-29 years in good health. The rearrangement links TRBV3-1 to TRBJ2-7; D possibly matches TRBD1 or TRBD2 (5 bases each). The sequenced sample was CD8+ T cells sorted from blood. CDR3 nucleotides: TGTGCCAGCAGCCAAGGGGGGACGGAGACCTACGAGCAGTACTTC. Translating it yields CASSQGGTETYEQYF.